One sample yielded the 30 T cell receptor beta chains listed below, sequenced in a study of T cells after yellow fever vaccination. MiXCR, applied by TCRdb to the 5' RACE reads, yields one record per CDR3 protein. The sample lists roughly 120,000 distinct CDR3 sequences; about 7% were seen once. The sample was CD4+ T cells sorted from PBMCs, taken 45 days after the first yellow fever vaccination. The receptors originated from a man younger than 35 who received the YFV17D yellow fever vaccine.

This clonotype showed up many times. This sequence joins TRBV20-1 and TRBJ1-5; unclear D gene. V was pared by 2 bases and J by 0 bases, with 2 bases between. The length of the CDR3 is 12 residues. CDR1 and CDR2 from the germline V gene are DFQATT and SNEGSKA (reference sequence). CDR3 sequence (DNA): TGCAGTGCTAGAAATAGCAATCAGCCCCAGCATTTT. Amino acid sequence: CSARNSNQPQHF.

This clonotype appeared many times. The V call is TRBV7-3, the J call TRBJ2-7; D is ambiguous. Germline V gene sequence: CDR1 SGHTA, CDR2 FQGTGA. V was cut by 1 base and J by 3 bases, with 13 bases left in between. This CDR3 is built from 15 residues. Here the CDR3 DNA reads TGTGCCAGCAGCTTAAACCCAGCCCACTACTACGAGCAGTACTTC. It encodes CASSLNPAHYYEQYF.

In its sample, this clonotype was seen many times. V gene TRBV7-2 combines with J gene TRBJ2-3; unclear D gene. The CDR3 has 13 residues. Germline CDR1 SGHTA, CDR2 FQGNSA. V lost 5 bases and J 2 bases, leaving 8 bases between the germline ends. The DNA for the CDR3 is TGTGCCAGCAGCCCCCGCTTCACAGATACGCAGTATTTT. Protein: CASSPRFTDTQYF.

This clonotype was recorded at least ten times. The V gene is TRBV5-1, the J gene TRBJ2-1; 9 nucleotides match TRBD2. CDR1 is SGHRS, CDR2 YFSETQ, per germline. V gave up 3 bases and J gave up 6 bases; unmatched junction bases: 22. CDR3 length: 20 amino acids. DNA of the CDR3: TGCGCCAGCAGCTACAGACTAGCGGAGAATCCAAGATGGGGGGCCAATGAGCAGTTCTTC. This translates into CASSYRLAENPRWGANEQFF.

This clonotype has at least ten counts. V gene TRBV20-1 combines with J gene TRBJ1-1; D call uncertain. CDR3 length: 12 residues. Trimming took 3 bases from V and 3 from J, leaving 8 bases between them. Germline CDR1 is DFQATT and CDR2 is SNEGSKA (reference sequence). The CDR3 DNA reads TGCAGTGCTAGCTCATTTGACACTGAAGCTTTCTTT. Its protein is CSASSFDTEAFF.

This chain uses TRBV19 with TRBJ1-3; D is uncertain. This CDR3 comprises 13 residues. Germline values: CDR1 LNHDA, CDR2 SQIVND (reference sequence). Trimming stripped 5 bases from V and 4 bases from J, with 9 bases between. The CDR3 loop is CASSPTPGNTIYF. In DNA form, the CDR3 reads TGTGCCAGTAGTCCCACACCAGGAAACACCATATATTTT. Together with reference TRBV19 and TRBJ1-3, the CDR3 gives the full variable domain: DGGITQSPKYLFRKEGQNVTLSCEQNLNHDAMYWYRQDPGQGLRLIYYSQIVNDFQKGDIAEGYSVSREKKESFPLTVTSAQKNPTAFYLCASSPTPGNTIYFGEGSWLTVV.

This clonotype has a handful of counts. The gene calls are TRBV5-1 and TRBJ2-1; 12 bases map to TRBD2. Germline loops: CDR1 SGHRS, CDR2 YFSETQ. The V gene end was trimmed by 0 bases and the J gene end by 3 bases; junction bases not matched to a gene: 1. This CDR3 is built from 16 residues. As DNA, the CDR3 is TGCGCCAGCAGCTTGGGGGGACTAGCGGGCTACAATGAGCAGTTCTTC. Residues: CASSLGGLAGYNEQFF.

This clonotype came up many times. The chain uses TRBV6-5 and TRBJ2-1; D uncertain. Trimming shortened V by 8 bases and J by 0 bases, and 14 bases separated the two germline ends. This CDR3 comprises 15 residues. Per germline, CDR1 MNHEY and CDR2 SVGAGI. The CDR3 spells CASRHSASSYNEQFF. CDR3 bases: TGTGCCAGCCGACATTCAGCGTCCTCCTACAATGAGCAGTTCTTC.

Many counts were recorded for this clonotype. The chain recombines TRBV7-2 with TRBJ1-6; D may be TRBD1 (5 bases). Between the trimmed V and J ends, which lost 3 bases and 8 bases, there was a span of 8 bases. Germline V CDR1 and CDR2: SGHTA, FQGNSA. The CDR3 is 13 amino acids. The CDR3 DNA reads TGTGCCAGCAGCTTTATGGGGGATTCACCCCTCCACTTT. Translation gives CASSFMGDSPLHF.

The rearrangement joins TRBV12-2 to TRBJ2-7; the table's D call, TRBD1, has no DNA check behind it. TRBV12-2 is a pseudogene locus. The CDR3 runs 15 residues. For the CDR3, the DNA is TGTGCAAGTCGAAAAAAAAGGGACAGCCTTTACGAGCAGTACGTC. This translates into CASRKKRDSLYEQYV.

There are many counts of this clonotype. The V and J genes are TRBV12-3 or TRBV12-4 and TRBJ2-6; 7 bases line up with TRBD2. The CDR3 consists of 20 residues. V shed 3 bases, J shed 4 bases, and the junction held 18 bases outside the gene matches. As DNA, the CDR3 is TGTGCCAGCAGTTTCGCCGGCCGAGCGGGGATCTTTTCGGGGGCCAACGTCCTGACTTTC. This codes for CASSFAGRAGIFSGANVLTF.

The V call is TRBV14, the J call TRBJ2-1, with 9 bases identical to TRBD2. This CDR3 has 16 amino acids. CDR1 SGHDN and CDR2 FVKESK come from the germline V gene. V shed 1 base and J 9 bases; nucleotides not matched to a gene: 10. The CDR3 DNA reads TGTGCCAGCAGCCAAGCACGCGGGGGGGCTTACGGTGAGCAGTTCTTC. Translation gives CASSQARGGAYGEQFF.

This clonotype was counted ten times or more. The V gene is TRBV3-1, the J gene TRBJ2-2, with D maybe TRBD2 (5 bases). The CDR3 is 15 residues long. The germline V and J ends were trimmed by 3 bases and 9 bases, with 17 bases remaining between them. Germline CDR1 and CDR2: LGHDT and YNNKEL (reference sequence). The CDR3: CASSHPGGGPWELFF. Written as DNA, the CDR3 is TGTGCCAGCAGCCACCCCGGAGGAGGTCCTTGGGAGCTGTTTTTT.

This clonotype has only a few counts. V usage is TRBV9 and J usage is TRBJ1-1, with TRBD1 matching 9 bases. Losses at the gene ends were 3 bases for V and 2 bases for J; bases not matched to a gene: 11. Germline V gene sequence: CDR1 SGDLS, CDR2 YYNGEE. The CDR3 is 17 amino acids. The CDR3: CASSAPFGQGINTEAFF. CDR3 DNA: TGTGCCAGCAGCGCCCCGTTTGGACAGGGGATTAACACTGAAGCTTTCTTT. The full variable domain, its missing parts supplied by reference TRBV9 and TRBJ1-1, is DSGVTQTPKHLITATGQRVTLRCSPRSGDLSVYWYQQSLDQGLQFLIQYYNGEERAKGNILERFSAQQFPDLHSELNLSSLELGDSALYFCASSAPFGQGINTEAFFGQGTRLTVV.

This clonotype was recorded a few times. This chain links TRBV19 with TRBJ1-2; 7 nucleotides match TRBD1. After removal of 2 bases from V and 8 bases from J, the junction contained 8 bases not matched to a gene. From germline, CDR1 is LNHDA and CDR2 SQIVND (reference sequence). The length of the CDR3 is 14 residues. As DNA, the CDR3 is TGTGCCAGTAGTATAAGTCAACAGGGGTACGGCTACACCTTC. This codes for CASSISQQGYGYTF.

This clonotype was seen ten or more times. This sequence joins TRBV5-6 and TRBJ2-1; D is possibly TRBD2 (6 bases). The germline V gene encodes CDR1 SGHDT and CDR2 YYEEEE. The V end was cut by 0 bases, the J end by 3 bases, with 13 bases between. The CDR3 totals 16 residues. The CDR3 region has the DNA TGTGCCAGCAGCTTGGCCAGCCTGCGGGGCTACAATGAGCAGTTCTTC. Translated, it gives CASSLASLRGYNEQFF. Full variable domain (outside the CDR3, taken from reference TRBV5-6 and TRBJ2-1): DAGVTQSPTHLIKTRGQQVTLRCSPKSGHDTVSWYQQALGQGPQFIFQYYEEEERQRGNFPDRFSGHQFPNYSSELNVNALLLGDSALYLCASSLASLRGYNEQFFGPGTRLTVL.

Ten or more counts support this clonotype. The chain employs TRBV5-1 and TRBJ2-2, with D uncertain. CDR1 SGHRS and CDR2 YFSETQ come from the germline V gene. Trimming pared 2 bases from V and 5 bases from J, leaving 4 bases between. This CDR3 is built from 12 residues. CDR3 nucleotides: TGCGCCAGCAGCTTCTCTACCGGGGAGCTGTTTTTT. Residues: CASSFSTGELFF.

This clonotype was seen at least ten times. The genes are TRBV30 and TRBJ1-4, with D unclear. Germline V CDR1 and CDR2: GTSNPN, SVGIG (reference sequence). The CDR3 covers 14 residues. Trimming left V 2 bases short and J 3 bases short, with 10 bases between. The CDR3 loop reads CAWSNGQPNEKLFF. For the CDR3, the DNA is TGTGCCTGGAGTAACGGCCAGCCTAATGAAAAACTGTTTTTT.

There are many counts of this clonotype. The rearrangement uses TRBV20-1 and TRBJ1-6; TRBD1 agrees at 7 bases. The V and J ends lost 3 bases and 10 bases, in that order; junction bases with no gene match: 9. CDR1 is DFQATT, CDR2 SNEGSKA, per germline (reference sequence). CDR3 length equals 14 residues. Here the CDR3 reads CSARVDREGSPLHF. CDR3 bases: TGCAGTGCTAGGGTAGACAGGGAAGGCTCACCCCTCCACTTT.

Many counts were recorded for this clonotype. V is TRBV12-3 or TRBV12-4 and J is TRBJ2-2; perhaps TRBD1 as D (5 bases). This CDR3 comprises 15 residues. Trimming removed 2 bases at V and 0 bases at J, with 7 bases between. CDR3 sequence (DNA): TGTGCCAGCAGTTTACAGGGTACGAACACCGGGGAGCTGTTTTTT. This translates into CASSLQGTNTGELFF.

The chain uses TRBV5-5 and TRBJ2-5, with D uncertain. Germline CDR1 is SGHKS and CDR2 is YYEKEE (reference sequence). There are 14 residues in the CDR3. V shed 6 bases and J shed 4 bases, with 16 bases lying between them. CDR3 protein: CASNSLGVRETQYF. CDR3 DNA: TGTGCCAGCAACTCGCTTGGGGTTCGAGAGACCCAGTACTTC.

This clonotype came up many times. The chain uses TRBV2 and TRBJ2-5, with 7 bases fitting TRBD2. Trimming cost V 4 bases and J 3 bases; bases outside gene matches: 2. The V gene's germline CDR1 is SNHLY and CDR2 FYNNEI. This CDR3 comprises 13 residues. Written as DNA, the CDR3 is TGTGCCAGCAGTGGCGGGGGAAAAGAGACCCAGTACTTC. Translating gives CASSGGGKETQYF.

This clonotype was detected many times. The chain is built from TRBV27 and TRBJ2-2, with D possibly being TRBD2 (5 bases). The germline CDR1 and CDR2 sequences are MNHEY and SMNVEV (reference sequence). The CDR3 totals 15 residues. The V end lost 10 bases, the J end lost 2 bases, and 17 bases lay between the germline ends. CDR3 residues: CATKPGTQNTGELFF. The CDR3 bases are TGTGCCACCAAGCCGGGAACCCAAAACACCGGGGAGCTGTTTTTT.

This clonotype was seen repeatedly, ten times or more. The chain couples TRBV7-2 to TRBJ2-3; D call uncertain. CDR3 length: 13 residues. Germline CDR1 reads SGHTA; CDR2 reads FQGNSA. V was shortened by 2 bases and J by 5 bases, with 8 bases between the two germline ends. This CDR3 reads CASSLIGGDTQYF. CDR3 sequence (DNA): TGTGCCAGCAGCTTAATAGGTGGAGATACGCAGTATTTT.

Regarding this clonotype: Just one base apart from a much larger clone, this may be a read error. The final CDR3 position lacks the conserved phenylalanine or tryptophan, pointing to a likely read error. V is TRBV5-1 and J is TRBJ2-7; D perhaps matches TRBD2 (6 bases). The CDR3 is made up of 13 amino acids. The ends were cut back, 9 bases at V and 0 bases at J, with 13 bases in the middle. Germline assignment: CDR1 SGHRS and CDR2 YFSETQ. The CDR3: CATSEGNSYEQYY. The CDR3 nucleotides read TGCGCCACGTCGGAGGGGAACTCCTACGAGCAGTACTAC.

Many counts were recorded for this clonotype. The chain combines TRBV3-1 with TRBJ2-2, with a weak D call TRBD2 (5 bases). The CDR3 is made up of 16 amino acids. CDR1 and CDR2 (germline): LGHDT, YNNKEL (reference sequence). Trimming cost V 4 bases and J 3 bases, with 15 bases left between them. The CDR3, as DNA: TGTGCCAGCAGCCTCGCAGATCGGGGTTACACCGGGGAGCTGTTTTTT. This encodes CASSLADRGYTGELFF.

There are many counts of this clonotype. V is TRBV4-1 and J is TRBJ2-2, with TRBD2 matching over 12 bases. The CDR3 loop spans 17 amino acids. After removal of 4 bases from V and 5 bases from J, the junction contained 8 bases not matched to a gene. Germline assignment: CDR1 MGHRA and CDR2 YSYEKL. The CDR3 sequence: CASSRELAGGQTGELFF. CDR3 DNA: TGCGCCAGCAGCCGCGAGCTAGCGGGGGGGCAGACCGGGGAGCTGTTTTTT.

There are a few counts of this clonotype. As DNA, the CDR3 is TGCGCCAGCAGCCAAGCGGCGGGGGTCGTAACAGATACGCAGTATTTT. Translated: CASSQAAGVVTDTQYF. The V and J genes are TRBV4-3 and TRBJ2-3; 7 bases fit TRBD2. This CDR3 spans 16 amino acids. Germline loops: CDR1 LGHNA, CDR2 YSLEER. The junction had 7 bases not matched to a gene; V was cut back by 1 base and J by 3 bases.

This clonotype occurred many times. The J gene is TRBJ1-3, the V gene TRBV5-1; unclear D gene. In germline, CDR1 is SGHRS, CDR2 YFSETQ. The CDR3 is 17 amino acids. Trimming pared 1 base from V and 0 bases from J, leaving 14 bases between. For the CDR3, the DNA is TGCGCCAGCAGCTTGAATGGGGATCGCAGCTCTGGAAACACCATATATTTT. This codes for CASSLNGDRSSGNTIYF. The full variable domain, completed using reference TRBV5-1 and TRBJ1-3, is KAGVTQTPRYLIKTRGQQVTLSCSPISGHRSVSWYQQTPGQGLQFLFEYFSETQRNKGNFPGRFSGRQFSNSRSEMNVSTLELGDSALYLCASSLNGDRSSGNTIYFGEGSWLTVV.

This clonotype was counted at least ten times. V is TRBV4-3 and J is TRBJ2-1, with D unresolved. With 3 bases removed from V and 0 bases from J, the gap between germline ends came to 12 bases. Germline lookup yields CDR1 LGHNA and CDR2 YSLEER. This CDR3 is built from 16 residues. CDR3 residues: CASSQRTESSYNEQFF. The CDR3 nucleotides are TGCGCCAGCAGCCAGAGGACGGAAAGCTCCTACAATGAGCAGTTCTTC.